This T cell receptor (beta chain) comes out of a study of T cell responses to AZD1222 COVID-19 vaccine. Points from the study as a whole: After two AZD1222 doses, spike-specific TCR breadth and depth rose versus day 0.

Libraries were prepared by immunoSEQ multiplex PCR; TCRdb keeps only in-frame clonotypes and omits some of them. The table has tens of thousands of clones, approximately 86% seen once. Trimming pared 6 bases from V and 3 bases from J, leaving 12 bases between. Germline CDR1 SNHLY, CDR2 FYNNEI. CDR3 size: 14 residues. On this clone: What it binds is unknown.

The TCR sequence derives from an adult in good health. Material: peripheral blood, obtained on day 0 of AZD1222 vaccination. The chain employs TRBV2 and TRBJ2-4; perhaps TRBD2 as D (6 bases). For the CDR3, the DNA is TGTGCCAGCAGCTTAGCGGATAACAAAAACATTCAGTACTTC. This encodes CASSLADNKNIQYF.